This T cell receptor beta chain was profiled in a study of T cell responses to AZD1222 COVID-19 vaccine. Repertoires were generated with immunoSEQ multiplex PCR, while TCRdb's copy carries only in-frame clones and drops some. This table holds about 93,000 clones, 89% found once. Study-wide results and limits: Possibly, clonal diversity was underestimated; donors were largely white British and included more females.

Comments on this clone: The antigen remains unidentified.

The CDR3 length is 13 residues. V lost 2 bases to trimming and J lost 8 bases, with 12 bases between them. The source of this sequence is an adult in good health. The chain combines TRBV12-3 or TRBV12-4 with TRBJ1-2; D might be TRBD1 (6 bases). Specimen: peripheral blood, collected on day 0 of MenACWY control vaccination. The DNA for the CDR3 is TGTGCCAGCAGTTTACAGGGGTTAATGGGCTACACCTTC. Translated: CASSLQGLMGYTF.